The source of this T cell receptor (beta chain) is a study of blood T cell repertoires in COVID-19. Overall study: Samples taken during acute and convalescent COVID-19 were collected in the United States, Italy and Spain. From T cells, B-cell-depleted T cells, or PBMCs came the material, which was cDNA or gDNA.

Trimming at V came to 0 bases and at J to 7 bases, leaving 3 bases not matched to a gene. Germline V lookup: CDR1 GTSNPN, CDR2 SVGIG (reference sequence). The CDR3 has 13 amino acids. In the original processing: For nucleated cells, counts were estimated from reference gene primer amplification. Libraries were prepared by immunoSEQ multiplex PCR; TCRdb keeps only in-frame clonotypes and omits some of them. Clone size and the V and J calls come from that table; the DNA yielded D and trimming. The sample holds 200,000 to 250,000 clones, around 86% seen once. Sequenced material: peripheral blood. The receptor comes from a man at least 80 years old with acute or convalescent COVID-19. The chain uses TRBV30 and TRBJ1-5; 7 nucleotides line up with TRBD1. CDR3 protein: CAWSVGGSQPQHF. The DNA of the CDR3 is TGTGCCTGGAGTGTAGGGGGCAGCCAGCCCCAGCATTTT.